The 19 T cell receptor beta chains in this list originate from one sample, sequenced in a study of T cells in Graves' hyperthyroidism and ophthalmopathy. TCR beta CDR3 sequences were amplified from RNA transcripts. Using the HTBI primer set, a first-round RT-PCR was run on the TCR CDR3. TCRdb fed the multiplex PCR reads into MiXCR, producing one record per CDR3 protein. The sample yields under 550,000 distinct CDR3 sequences, about 20% seen once. The material sequenced was blood. These TCRs come from a man aged 40-49 years with Graves' ophthalmopathy.

The CDR3: CASSLGAGADTQYF. CDR3 bases: TGCGCCAGCAGCCTAGGGGCCGGCGCAGATACGCAGTATTTT. The V call is TRBV4-1, the J call TRBJ2-3; TRBD1 is a possible D gene (5 bases). Germline V lookup: CDR1 MGHRA, CDR2 YSYEKL. The CDR3 length is 14 residues. V was shortened by 4 bases and J by 4 bases, with 12 bases between the two germline ends.

This clonotype appeared many times. The chain carries TRBV11-3 and TRBJ2-1, with D possibly being TRBD1 (5 bases). The CDR3 is made up of 12 amino acids. Germline CDR1 is SGHNT and CDR2 is YENEEA. The germline V and J ends were trimmed by 4 bases and 11 bases, with 12 bases remaining between them. Written as DNA, the CDR3 is TGTGCCAGCAGCTCCCAGGGCGCCCAGCAGTTCTTC. Protein sequence: CASSSQGAQQFF.

This clonotype was seen more than once but under ten times. The V gene is TRBV6-1, the J gene TRBJ1-2; no definite D call. V was clipped by 5 bases and J by 6 bases, with 16 bases between them. The CDR3 loop spans 14 amino acids. Germline loops: CDR1 MNHNS, CDR2 SASEGT. The CDR3 region has the DNA TGTGCCAGCAGTTTACGTCCAGGAAGGGATGGCTACACCTTC. Translation gives CASSLRPGRDGYTF.

This clonotype turned up a few times. The rearrangement links TRBV29-1 to TRBJ1-2, with D uncertain. V lost 2 bases, J lost 4 bases, and 17 bases lay in between. The CDR3 loop spans 15 amino acids. Germline assignment: CDR1 SQVTM and CDR2 ANQGSEA. CDR3 sequence reads: CSVEPTKGAVYGYTF. CDR3 coding DNA: TGCAGCGTTGAACCCACAAAGGGTGCAGTCTATGGCTACACCTTC.

This clonotype was detected ten times or more. The V and J genes are TRBV7-8 and TRBJ2-4; D not resolved. There are 13 residues in the CDR3. Looked up from germline, CDR1 is SGHVS and CDR2 is FQNEAQ. With 5 bases removed from V and 2 bases from J, the gap between germline ends came to 7 bases. CDR3 region: CASSPRTKNIQYF. The DNA for the CDR3 is TGTGCCAGCAGCCCCAGAACCAAAAACATTCAGTACTTC. Complete variable domain (other parts from reference TRBV7-8 and TRBJ2-4): GAGVSQSPRYKVAKRGQDVALRCDPISGHVSLFWYQQALGQGPEFLTYFQNEAQLDKSGLPSDRFFAERPEGSVSTLKIQRTQQEDSAVYLCASSPRTKNIQYFGAGTRLSVL.

This clonotype has ten or more counts. The V and J genes are TRBV6-5 and TRBJ2-7; D is unresolved. Trimming cost V 2 bases and J 7 bases, with 6 bases left between them. Germline CDR1 reads MNHEY; CDR2 reads SVGAGI. The CDR3 totals 11 residues. CDR3 sequence reads: CASSYRSEQYF. DNA of the CDR3: TGTGCCAGCAGTTACCGCAGTGAGCAGTACTTC.

This chain links TRBV3-1 with TRBJ2-3; D perhaps matches TRBD2 (5 bases). Trimming removed 1 base from V and 0 bases from J, with 11 bases in between. CDR3 length equals 16 residues. Germline CDR1 LGHDT, CDR2 YNNKEL (reference sequence). CDR3 loop: CASSQGWRTSTDTQYF. The CDR3 DNA sequence: TGTGCCAGCAGCCAAGGGTGGCGGACTAGCACAGATACGCAGTATTTT.

This clonotype occurred many times. The gene calls are TRBV7-9 and TRBJ2-7, with D perhaps given as TRBD1 or TRBD2 (5 bases each). Trimming removed 0 bases from V and 5 bases from J, with 11 bases in between. This CDR3 spans 14 amino acids. Germline-derived CDR1 and CDR2 are SEHNR and FQNEAQ (reference sequence). CDR3 bases: TGTGCCAGCAGCTTAGCCGGGGCTGGGGACGAGCAGTACTTC. It codes for CASSLAGAGDEQYF.

The CDR3, as DNA: TGTGCCAGTAGTATATCGCTCTTAGCGGCGAACACCGGGGAGCTGTTTTTT. This gives the protein CASSISLLAANTGELFF. V usage is TRBV19 and J usage is TRBJ2-2; a possible D gene is TRBD2 (6 bases). V shed 2 bases and J shed 0 bases, with 13 bases lying between them. Germline V gives CDR1 LNHDA, CDR2 SQIVND (reference sequence). There are 17 residues in the CDR3.

This clonotype was found a few times. The V call is TRBV6-1, the J call TRBJ1-6; D might be TRBD1 (6 bases). V was trimmed by 8 bases and J by 5 bases, leaving 16 bases between them. Germline CDR1 is MNHNS and CDR2 is SASEGT. This CDR3 spans 15 amino acids. CDR3 loop: CASVRRTADNSPLHF. The DNA of the CDR3 is TGTGCCAGCGTACGTAGGACAGCCGATAATTCACCCCTCCACTTT.

This clonotype was counted between two and nine times. The rearrangement uses TRBV7-8 and TRBJ1-2; D perhaps matches TRBD1 (5 bases). The V end lost 4 bases, the J end lost 8 bases, and 26 bases lay between the germline ends. In germline, CDR1 is SGHVS, CDR2 FQNEAQ. CDR3 length: 17 amino acids. CDR3 in amino acids: CASSYTWGGRGESGYTF. The CDR3 coding sequence is TGTGCCAGCAGCTACACTTGGGGGGGTAGGGGCGAATCGGGCTACACCTTC.

This clonotype was observed a few times. The chain has TRBV10-3 and TRBJ2-7; 7 nucleotides line up with TRBD1. The V gene's germline CDR1 is ENHRY and CDR2 SYGVKD. CDR3 length: 11 residues. V was clipped by 6 bases and J by 7 bases; unmatched bases: 3. CDR3: CAIRQGIEQYF. The DNA for the CDR3 is TGTGCCATCAGACAGGGGATAGAGCAGTACTTC.

This clonotype was seen more than once but under ten times. The J gene is TRBJ2-7, the V gene TRBV5-1; 9 nucleotides line up with TRBD1. The CDR3 spans 16 residues. With 4 bases clipped from V and 4 bases from J, the junction kept 12 bases outside the gene matches. Germline loops: CDR1 SGHRS, CDR2 YFSETQ. The chain's CDR3 is CASSPPPGTGKYEQYF. The DNA for the CDR3 is TGCGCCAGCAGCCCCCCCCCCGGGACAGGGAAATACGAGCAGTACTTC.

The gene calls are TRBV7-2 and TRBJ2-7; 10 bases match TRBD2. The V gene's germline CDR1 is SGHTA and CDR2 FQGNSA. V dropped 7 bases and J dropped 4; count of bases not matched to a gene: 7. CDR3 length: 14 residues. CDR3 amino acids: CASTHTSGTYEQYF. CDR3 in DNA: TGTGCCAGCACCCACACTAGCGGGACTTACGAGCAGTACTTC. Full variable domain (outside the CDR3, taken from reference TRBV7-2 and TRBJ2-7): GAGVSQSPSNKVTEKGKDVELRCDPISGHTALYWYRQSLGQGLEFLIYFQGNSAPDKSGLPSDRFSAERTGGSVSTLTIQRTQQEDSAVYLCASTHTSGTYEQYFGPGTRLTVT.

As for this clonotype: This sequence may be a read error, since a much larger clone differs from it by one base. The CDR3 region is CASSVRPWGEQYF. CDR3 bases: TGTGCCAGCAGCGTACGACCTTGGGGCGAGCAGTACTTC. This chain joins TRBV9 and TRBJ2-7; no clear D. V lost 1 base and J 6 bases, leaving 11 bases between the germline ends. The CDR3 has 13 amino acids. Germline CDR1 is SGDLS and CDR2 is YYNGEE.

There are many counts of this clonotype. V and J are TRBV20-1 and TRBJ1-4; TRBD1 aligns across 8 bases. The length of the CDR3 is 15 residues. The germline CDR1 and CDR2 sequences are DFQATT and SNEGSKA (reference sequence). Unmatched junction bases numbered 8, after V lost 3 bases and J lost 5 bases. CDR3 coding DNA: TGCAGTGCTAGTAGCCTCAGGGGGCGGAATGAAAAACTGTTTTTT. This codes for CSASSLRGRNEKLFF.

This clonotype appeared a few times. The rearrangement links TRBV10-3 to TRBJ1-2; 7 positions agree with TRBD1. The germline V gene has CDR1 ENHRY and CDR2 SYGVKD. This CDR3 contains 13 residues. V lost 11 bases and J lost 6; bases outside the gene matches: 12. The CDR3 DNA reads TGTGCCGTCCTCAGGGGGAAGGAACATGGCTACACCTTC. This gives the protein CAVLRGKEHGYTF.

Ten or more counts support this clonotype. This sequence joins TRBV6-1 and TRBJ2-7; weak D call: TRBD2 (5 bases). V gave up 6 bases and J gave up 1 base, with 16 bases separating them. The CDR3 extends over 15 amino acids. The germline gives CDR1 MNHNS, CDR2 SASEGT. CDR3 in DNA: TGTGCCAGCAGGAGAGGAAGCGGTGATTCCTACGAGCAGTACTTC. Encoded protein: CASRRGSGDSYEQYF.

This clonotype came up a few times. The chain recombines TRBV25-1 with TRBJ1-2, with D perhaps matching TRBD1 (5 bases). The CDR3 is 14 residues long. The germline CDR1 and CDR2 sequences are MGHDK and SYGVNS. Trimming cost V 5 bases and J 3 bases, with 13 bases left between them. CDR3 nucleotide sequence: TGTGCCAGCAGTCCCCAACAGGATTACTATGGCTACACCTTC. Translated: CASSPQQDYYGYTF.